The 5 T cell receptor beta chains listed next were all sequenced from one sample in a study of response to subunit inactivated influenza vaccine. TCRdb re-analysed the RT-PCR reads in MiXCR, keeping a single row per CDR3 protein. This table holds about 540,000 distinct CDR3 sequences, 20% to 25% found once. These data also formed part of another study, on T cells expressing NK-cell markers. That paper notes: 5'RACE template switching with UMIs produced the TCR beta cDNA.

Here the sequenced sample was CD4+ T cells sorted from PBMCs, taken roughly 13 days after vaccination. Every receptor here comes from a man aged 50 to 60 who received an inactivated influenza vaccine.

This clonotype was observed a handful of times. The chain recombines TRBV15 with TRBJ2-5; D is unclear. The germline gives CDR1 LNHNV, CDR2 YYDKDF (reference sequence). Trimming stripped 0 bases from V and 0 bases from J, with 8 bases between. The CDR3 runs 15 residues. Written as DNA, the CDR3 is TGTGCCACCAGCAGAGATTGGCCAGACCAAGAGACCCAGTACTTC. Residues: CATSRDWPDQETQYF. Combining the CDR3 with reference TRBV15 and TRBJ2-5 gives the whole variable domain DAMVIQNPRYQVTQFGKPVTLSCSQTLNHNVMYWYQQKSSQAPKLLFHYYDKDFNNEADTPDNFQSRRPNTSFCFLDIRSPGLGDTAMYLCATSRDWPDQETQYFGPGTRLLVL.

This clonotype was detected a few times. The V call is TRBV2, the J call TRBJ2-5; the D is unclear. Germline assignment: CDR1 SNHLY and CDR2 FYNNEI. Deletions cut 3 bases from V and 5 bases from J, with 16 bases between. This CDR3 region has 15 residues. The CDR3 bases are TGTGCCAGCAGTGACCCCAGCAAGTTAAGGGAGACCCAGTACTTC. Translated: CASSDPSKLRETQYF.

This clonotype has ten or more counts. The rearrangement joins TRBV28 to TRBJ1-4, with 7 bases matching TRBD1. CDR3 size: 14 residues. The germline V gene has CDR1 MDHEN and CDR2 SYDVKM. The V and J ends lost 4 bases and 5 bases, in that order; junction bases with no gene match: 4. CDR3 loop: CASSSGTVNEKLFF. CDR3 DNA: TGTGCCAGCAGTTCCGGGACAGTAAATGAAAAACTGTTTTTT.

This chain connects TRBV20-1 to TRBJ2-1; 11 bases align to TRBD2. Trimming removed 4 bases from V and 7 bases from J; junction bases left unmatched: 9. CDR3 size: 15 residues. Germline assignment: CDR1 DFQATT and CDR2 SNEGSKA (reference sequence). The CDR3 DNA follows: TGCAGTGCTATGGGACTAGCGGCCTTTTCTAATGAGCAGTTCTTC. Amino acids: CSAMGLAAFSNEQFF.

There are many counts of this clonotype. The chain links TRBV4-2 to TRBJ1-1, with D tentatively TRBD1 (5 bases). CDR3 length: 14 amino acids. CDR1 is LGHNA and CDR2 is YNFKEQ in the germline V gene. The ends were cut back, 4 bases at V and 5 bases at J, with 14 bases in the middle. CDR3 region: CASSPENWGTEAFF. CDR3 bases: TGTGCCAGCAGCCCCGAAAACTGGGGGACTGAAGCTTTCTTT.